The following is a T cell receptor beta chain sequence with its context. Its antigen is still unknown. The data derive from a study of blood T cells in healthy people across ages. A second about 7 to 11 cycle PCR used barcoded and J-beta primers. TCRdb itself ran the 5' RACE reads through MiXCR, one entry per CDR3 protein. The sample lists some 1.7 million distinct CDR3 sequences, roughly 27% occurring once. Broader study findings: Naive T cell percentage showed a strong correlation with TCR beta diversity.

Per sample, extraction of total RNA gave at least 5 micrograms in every case. V lost 0 bases, J lost 0 bases, and 7 bases lay in between. CDR1 and CDR2 (germline): SGHKS, YYEKEE (reference sequence). The CDR3 spans 15 residues. Source material: blood. The V and J genes are TRBV5-5 and TRBJ2-1; D unclear. The clonotype originates from a woman in her twenties or thirties in good health. The CDR3 nucleotides read TGTGCCAGCAGCTTGGAGTCAGACTCCTACAATGAGCAGTTCTTC. It encodes CASSLESDSYNEQFF.